This TCR beta chain was captured by sequencing in a study of T-cell reconstitution after alpha-beta-depleted transplantation in children. Preparing the TCRbeta library involved the use of unique molecular identifiers. Via MiXCR, TCRdb re-called the PCR reads, giving one row per CDR3 protein. The repertoire holds 100,000 or so distinct CDR3 sequences, with about 22% as singletons. As concerns this clonotype: Its antigen is not known.

The study, taken as a whole, reports: Fresh T-cell production supplied most of the T-cell counts and diversity seen one year after transplant. Several hundred graft clones that had expanded were reportedly the source of alpha-beta T cells about two months after transplant. From surviving recipient T cells and thymic progenitors came the high day-60 TCRbeta diversity observed in some patients.

The V end was cut by 1 base, the J end by 4 bases, with 17 bases between. The CDR3 has 17 residues. From germline, CDR1 is SEHNR and CDR2 FQNEAQ (reference sequence). The chain has TRBV7-9 and TRBJ2-1; D is undetermined. Sample: PBMCs, taken before TCRalphabeta/CD19-depleted stem cell transplant. The TCR sequence derives from a boy aged 2-9 years with acute lymphoblastic leukemia, due to receive a stem cell transplant. The CDR3 reads CASSLVPSWSRYNEQFF. CDR3 nucleotides: TGTGCCAGCAGCTTAGTTCCCAGCTGGAGTCGGTACAATGAGCAGTTCTTC.